The clone carrying this T cell receptor (beta chain) was observed a few times. Its antigen remains unknown. Trimming stripped 0 bases from V and 3 bases from J, with 6 bases between. CDR3 size: 14 residues. The germline V gene has CDR1 SGHRS and CDR2 YFSETQ. These data come from a study of early T cells in non-severe SARS-CoV-2 infection. Study-wide context: The chains were unpaired, and the sequenced material was bulk RNA from unsorted whole blood. Findings and limits, study-wide: Clonotype matching in VDJdb favored anti-spike CD8 responses and did not capture private and CD4 specificities.

In the library, individual cDNA molecules carried attached unique molecular identifiers. TCRdb re-called the 5' RACE reads with MiXCR, one entry per CDR3 protein. The data show about 79,000 distinct CDR3 sequences, approximately 13% seen once. V is TRBV5-1 and J is TRBJ2-2, with unresolved D. Sequencing was done on a sample of whole blood. This sequence originates from an adult who was a healthcare worker with PCR-confirmed SARS-CoV-2 infection or an uninfected control (not recorded which). CDR3 coding DNA: TGCGCCAGCAGCTTGGGTACCTACACCGGGGAGCTGTTTTTT. This sequence encodes CASSLGTYTGELFF.